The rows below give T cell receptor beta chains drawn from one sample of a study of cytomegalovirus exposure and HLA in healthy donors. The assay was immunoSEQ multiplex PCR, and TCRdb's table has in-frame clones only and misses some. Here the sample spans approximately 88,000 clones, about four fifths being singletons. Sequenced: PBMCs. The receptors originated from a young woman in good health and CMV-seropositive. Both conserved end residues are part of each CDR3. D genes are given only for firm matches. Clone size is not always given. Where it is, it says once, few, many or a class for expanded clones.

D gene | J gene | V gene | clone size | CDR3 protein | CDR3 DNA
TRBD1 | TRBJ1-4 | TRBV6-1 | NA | CASRLGGFGEKLFF | TGTGCCAGCAGATTAGGGGGCTTTGGGGAAAAACTGTTTTTT
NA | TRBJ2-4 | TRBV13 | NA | CASSLVPSKVPSLAKNIQYF | TGTGCCAGCAGCTTAGTCCCGTCCAAAGTTCCTAGCCTAGCCAAAAACATTCAGTACTTC
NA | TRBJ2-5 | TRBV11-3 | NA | CASSFEGDQTQYF | TGTGCCAGCAGCTTTGAGGGGGATCAGACCCAGTACTTC
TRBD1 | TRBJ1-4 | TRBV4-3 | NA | CASSQETGGKLFF | TGCGCCAGCAGCCAAGAGACAGGGGGAAAACTGTTTTTT
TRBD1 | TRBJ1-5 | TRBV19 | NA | CASSILQGAGQPQHF | TGTGCCAGTAGTATACTTCAGGGGGCAGGTCAGCCCCAGCATTTT
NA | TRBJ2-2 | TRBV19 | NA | CASTTRVTGELFF | TGTGCCAGTACGACCAGGGTCACCGGGGAGCTGTTTTTT
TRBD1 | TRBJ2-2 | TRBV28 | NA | CASTQGQVLTGELFF | TGTGCCAGCACCCAGGGACAGGTACTCACCGGGGAGCTGTTTTTT
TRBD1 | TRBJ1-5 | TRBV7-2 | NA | CASSRIDRGDQPQHF | TGTGCCAGCAGCCGGATTGACAGGGGCGACCAGCCCCAGCATTTT
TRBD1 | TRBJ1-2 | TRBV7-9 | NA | CASSPGQGYGYTF | TGTGCCAGCAGTCCGGGACAGGGATATGGCTACACCTTC
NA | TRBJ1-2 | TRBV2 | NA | CASSEPGEANYGYTF | TGTGCCAGCAGTGAACCCGGGGAAGCTAACTATGGCTACACCTTC
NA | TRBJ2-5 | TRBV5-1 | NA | CASSLGRGQETQYF | TGCGCCAGCAGCTTGGGGAGAGGGCAAGAGACCCAGTACTTC
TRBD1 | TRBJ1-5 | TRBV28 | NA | CASRKTGNGNQPQHF | TGTGCCAGCAGGAAGACAGGGAATGGCAATCAGCCCCAGCATTTT
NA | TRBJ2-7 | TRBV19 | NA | CASSIYPDGTYEQYF | TGTGCCAGTAGTATTTACCCCGACGGGACCTACGAGCAGTACTTC
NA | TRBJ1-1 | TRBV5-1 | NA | CASSLAVDTEAFF | TGCGCCAGCAGCTTGGCTGTAGATACTGAAGCTTTCTTT
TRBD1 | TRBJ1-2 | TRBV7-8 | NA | CASSLATGGGYGYTF | TGTGCCAGCAGCTTAGCCACAGGGGGCGGCTATGGCTACACCTTC
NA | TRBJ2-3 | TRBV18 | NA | CASSPLAGQPTDTQYF | TGTGCCAGCTCACCATTGGCGGGACAGCCCACAGATACGCAGTATTTT
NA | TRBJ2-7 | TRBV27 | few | CASRYDAGGSPYEQYF | TGTGCCAGCAGATATGATGCAGGGGGGTCCCCCTACGAGCAGTACTTC
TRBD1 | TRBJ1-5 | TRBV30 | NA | CAWSAGTGGNQPQHF | TGTGCCTGGAGTGCGGGGACAGGTGGCAATCAGCCCCAGCATTTT
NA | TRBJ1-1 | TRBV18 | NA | CASSFSMVNTEAFF | TGTGCCAGCTCGTTTAGTATGGTCAACACTGAAGCTTTCTTT
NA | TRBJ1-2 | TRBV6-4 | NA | CASSDGGPSTYGYTF | TGTGCCAGCAGTGACGGCGGGCCTTCGACATATGGCTACACCTTC
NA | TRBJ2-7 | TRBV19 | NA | CASSDLGAEEYEQYF | TGTGCCAGTAGTGACTTGGGGGCTGAAGAATACGAGCAGTACTTC
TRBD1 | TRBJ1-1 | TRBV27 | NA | CASSKDRVTEAFF | TGTGCCAGCAGTAAGGACAGGGTGACTGAAGCTTTCTTT
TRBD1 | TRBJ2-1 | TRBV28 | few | CASSSFRGLFYNEQFF | TGTGCCAGCAGTTCCTTCAGGGGGCTCTTCTACAATGAGCAGTTCTTC
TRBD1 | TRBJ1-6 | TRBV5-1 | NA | CASSVVGTDYSPLHF | TGCGCCAGCAGCGTTGTGGGGACAGACTATTCGCCCCTCCACTTT
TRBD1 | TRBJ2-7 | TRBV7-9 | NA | CASSWTGNEQYF | TGTGCCAGCAGCTGGACAGGGAACGAGCAGTACTTC
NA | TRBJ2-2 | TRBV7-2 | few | CASSLSPRRVKVAGELFF | TGTGCCAGCAGCTTAAGTCCCAGGAGGGTGAAGGTCGCCGGGGAGCTGTTTTTT
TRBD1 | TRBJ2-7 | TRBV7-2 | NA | CASSPGTGAFYEQYF | TGTGCCAGCAGCCCCGGGACAGGGGCCTTCTACGAGCAGTACTTC
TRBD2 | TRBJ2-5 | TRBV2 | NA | CASSGSSGGSRKTQYF | TGTGCCAGCAGTGGGTCTAGCGGGGGGTCTCGGAAGACCCAGTACTTC
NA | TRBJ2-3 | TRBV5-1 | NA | CASALGRGATTDTQYF | TGCGCCAGCGCGTTGGGTCGCGGGGCAACTACAGATACGCAGTATTTT
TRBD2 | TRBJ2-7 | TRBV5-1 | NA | CASRQSGGLSYEQYF | TGCGCCAGCAGGCAGAGCGGGGGGCTGAGCTACGAGCAGTACTTC
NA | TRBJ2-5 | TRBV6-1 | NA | CASSEAAGSQETQYF | TGTGCCAGCAGTGAAGCGGCAGGGTCACAAGAGACCCAGTACTTC
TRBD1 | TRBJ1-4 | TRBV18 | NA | CASSPRQGGYATNEKLFF | TGTGCCAGCTCACCACGTCAAGGGGGCTACGCAACTAATGAAAAACTGTTTTTT
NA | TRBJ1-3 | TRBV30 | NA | CAWSLRDTYSGNTIYF | TGTGCCTGGAGTCTAAGGGACACATACTCTGGAAACACCATATATTTT
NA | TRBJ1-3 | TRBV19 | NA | CASSIASGLGSGNTIYF | TGTGCCAGTAGTATAGCCTCGGGGTTGGGCTCTGGAAACACCATATATTTT
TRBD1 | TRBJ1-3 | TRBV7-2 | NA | CASRQDRGDTIYF | TGTGCCAGCAGACAGGACAGGGGGGACACCATATATTTT
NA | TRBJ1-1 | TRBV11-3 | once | CASSLAGAATEAFF | TGTGCCAGCAGCTTAGCAGGGGCCGCCACTGAAGCTTTCTTT
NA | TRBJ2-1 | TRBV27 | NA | CASARRGGHYNEQFF | TGTGCCAGCGCCCGCCGAGGGGGACACTACAATGAGCAGTTCTTC
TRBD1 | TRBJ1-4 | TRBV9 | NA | CASSPTGGREKLFF | TGTGCCAGCAGCCCGACAGGGGGCCGGGAAAAACTGTTTTTT
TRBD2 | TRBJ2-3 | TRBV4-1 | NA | CASSPGLAGGGADTQYF | TGCGCCAGCAGCCCGGGACTAGCGGGGGGCGGGGCAGATACGCAGTATTTT
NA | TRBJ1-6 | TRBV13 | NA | CASSFQGGSYNSPLHF | TGTGCCAGCAGCTTTCAAGGGGGCTCCTATAATTCACCCCTCCACTTT
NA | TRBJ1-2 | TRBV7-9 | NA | CASSGGIGLVGYTF | TGTGCCAGCAGCGGAGGGATCGGGTTGGTAGGCTACACCTTC
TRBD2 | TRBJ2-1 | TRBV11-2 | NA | CASRTSGGRSYNEQFF | TGTGCCAGCAGGACTAGCGGGGGTCGCTCCTACAATGAGCAGTTCTTC
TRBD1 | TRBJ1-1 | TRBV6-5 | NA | CASSFQTGTDTEAFF | TGTGCCAGCAGTTTCCAGACAGGGACGGACACTGAAGCTTTCTTT
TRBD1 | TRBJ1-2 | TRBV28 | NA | CASSGGRGREGYTF | TGTGCCAGCAGTGGTGGCAGGGGGAGAGAAGGCTACACCTTC
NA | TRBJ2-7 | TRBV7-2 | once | CASSLAFRTYEQYF | TGTGCCAGCAGCTTAGCGTTCAGGACCTACGAGCAGTACTTC
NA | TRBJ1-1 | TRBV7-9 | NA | CASSLVLSSTEAFF | TGTGCCAGCAGCTTGGTTCTTTCCAGCACTGAAGCTTTCTTT
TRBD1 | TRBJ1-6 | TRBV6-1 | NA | CASAGTGRSPLHF | TGTGCCAGCGCAGGGACAGGGAGATCACCCCTCCACTTT
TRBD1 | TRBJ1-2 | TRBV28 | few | CASSGETGAGYTF | TGTGCCAGCAGTGGGGAGACAGGGGCAGGCTACACCTTC
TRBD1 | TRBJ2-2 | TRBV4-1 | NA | CASRTGTGFTGELFF | TGCGCCAGCAGGACCGGGACAGGGTTCACCGGGGAGCTGTTTTTT
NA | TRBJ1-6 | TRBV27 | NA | CASSFLLGEVGSPLHF | TGTGCCAGCAGTTTCCTCTTAGGGGAAGTGGGTTCACCCCTCCACTTT